These T cell receptor beta chains were read from a single sample in a study of spatial heterogeneity in lung cancer. TCRdb reprocessed the 5' RACE reads with MiXCR, giving one entry per CDR3 protein. Here the sample spans tens of thousands of distinct CDR3 sequences, approximately 20% being singletons. The source material was PBMCs, sampled at surgery. The receptors shown here come from a male donor with early-stage non-small cell lung cancer. Each CDR3 is given with its conserved first and last residue. The D gene is left open where the match is weak. The size of a clone is reported for some rows only, either as once, few or many, or as a class for expanded clones.

v_call: TRBV20-1; d_call: TRBD2; clone_size: NA; j_call: TRBJ2-7; cdr3_nt: TGCAGTGCTAGAGATGCTAGCGGGGGAGCGTACGAGCAGTACTTC; cdr3_aa: CSARDASGGAYEQYF
v_call: TRBV15; d_call: NA; clone_size: few; j_call: TRBJ1-1; cdr3_nt: TGTGCCACCAGCAGCTCTCAGAGGTCTGAAGCTTTCTTT; cdr3_aa: CATSSSQRSEAFF
v_call: TRBV6-1; d_call: TRBD2; clone_size: many; j_call: TRBJ2-1; cdr3_nt: TGTGCCAGCAGTGCCCCCGTGGGGACTAGCGGGAGTTACAATGAGCAGTTCTTC; cdr3_aa: CASSAPVGTSGSYNEQFF
v_call: TRBV20-1; d_call: NA; clone_size: few; j_call: TRBJ2-1; cdr3_nt: TGCAGTGCTAGAGCGGGCCCCAGCTCCTACAATGAGCAGTTCTTC; cdr3_aa: CSARAGPSSYNEQFF
v_call: TRBV3-1; d_call: TRBD1; clone_size: once; j_call: TRBJ2-1; cdr3_nt: TGTGCCAGCAGGGCGACAGGGAATAAGAATGAGCAGTTCTTC; cdr3_aa: CASRATGNKNEQFF
v_call: TRBV19; d_call: NA; clone_size: once; j_call: TRBJ2-2; cdr3_nt: TGTGCCAGTAGTATAGGACAGTCCAGAACCGGGGAGCTGTTTTTT; cdr3_aa: CASSIGQSRTGELFF
v_call: TRBV12-3/TRBV12-4; d_call: NA; clone_size: NA; j_call: TRBJ1-4; cdr3_nt: TGTGCCAGCAGTTTAGGAGGGGAAAAACTGTTTTTT; cdr3_aa: CASSLGGEKLFF
v_call: TRBV9; d_call: NA; clone_size: once; j_call: TRBJ1-1; cdr3_nt: TGTGCCAGCAGCGTAGCACCTCAGAACACTGAAGCTTTCTTT; cdr3_aa: CASSVAPQNTEAFF
v_call: TRBV14; d_call: TRBD1; clone_size: few; j_call: TRBJ1-3; cdr3_nt: TGTGCCAGCAGCCACGACAGGGGGAAGGCTACGAGAAACACCATATATTTT; cdr3_aa: CASSHDRGKATRNTIYF
v_call: TRBV6-1; d_call: NA; clone_size: few; j_call: TRBJ2-7; cdr3_nt: TGTGCCAGCAGTGAGCCCTACCCCCCTTACGAGCAGTACTTC; cdr3_aa: CASSEPYPPYEQYF
v_call: TRBV6-2/TRBV6-3; d_call: NA; clone_size: many; j_call: TRBJ1-2; cdr3_nt: TGTGCCAGCAGTTACTCTGGACAAGCCTATGGCTACACCTTC; cdr3_aa: CASSYSGQAYGYTF
v_call: TRBV28; d_call: NA; clone_size: many; j_call: TRBJ2-5; cdr3_nt: TGTGCCAGCAGTTTCGGACTCCGGGAGACCCAGTACTTC; cdr3_aa: CASSFGLRETQYF
v_call: TRBV20-1; d_call: TRBD2; clone_size: NA; j_call: TRBJ2-3; cdr3_nt: TGCAGTGCCCCTGGGCTAGCGGGAGGGAGCACAGATACGCAGTATTTT; cdr3_aa: CSAPGLAGGSTDTQYF
v_call: TRBV4-1; d_call: TRBD2; clone_size: few; j_call: TRBJ2-3; cdr3_nt: TGCGCCAGCAGCCAAGAGGGATCCGGGCTAGCGGGAGAAGCAGATACGCAGTATTTT; cdr3_aa: CASSQEGSGLAGEADTQYF
v_call: TRBV9; d_call: NA; clone_size: NA; j_call: TRBJ1-3; cdr3_nt: TGTGCCAGCAGCCCCCCATCGGACACCATATATTTT; cdr3_aa: CASSPPSDTIYF
v_call: TRBV18; d_call: TRBD2; clone_size: NA; j_call: TRBJ2-5; cdr3_nt: TGTGCCAGCTCACCACTGGGACTAGCGGGGGCACAAGAGACCCAGTACTTC; cdr3_aa: CASSPLGLAGAQETQYF
v_call: TRBV30; d_call: TRBD2; clone_size: few; j_call: TRBJ2-5; cdr3_nt: TGTGCCTGGAGTACAGGGACTAGCGGGGTGATCCAAGAGACCCAGTACTTC; cdr3_aa: CAWSTGTSGVIQETQYF
v_call: TRBV7-8; d_call: NA; clone_size: NA; j_call: TRBJ2-2; cdr3_nt: TGTGCCAGCCACGCGAGGGGACTGAACACCGGGGAGCTGTTTTTT; cdr3_aa: CASHARGLNTGELFF
v_call: TRBV12-3/TRBV12-4; d_call: NA; clone_size: many; j_call: TRBJ1-5; cdr3_nt: TGTGCCAGCAGTTTACCGGGGGGCAATCAGCCCCAGCATTTT; cdr3_aa: CASSLPGGNQPQHF
v_call: TRBV10-3; d_call: TRBD1; clone_size: few; j_call: TRBJ1-1; cdr3_nt: TGTGCCATCAGTTCGGGACAGGGGCACACTGAAGCTTTCTTT; cdr3_aa: CAISSGQGHTEAFF
v_call: TRBV29-1; d_call: NA; clone_size: many; j_call: TRBJ1-1; cdr3_nt: TGCAGCGCCGGGGGGCTAATAAGGGTCGTCACTGAAGCTTTCTTT; cdr3_aa: CSAGGLIRVVTEAFF
v_call: TRBV25-1; d_call: NA; clone_size: many; j_call: TRBJ2-5; cdr3_nt: TGTGCCAGCAGTGATTTCTTAACCGAGACCCAGTACTTC; cdr3_aa: CASSDFLTETQYF
v_call: TRBV6-1; d_call: NA; clone_size: NA; j_call: TRBJ1-1; cdr3_nt: TGTGCCAGCAGTGACCGGTTTACCGCTTTCTTT; cdr3_aa: CASSDRFTAFF
v_call: TRBV12-3/TRBV12-4; d_call: NA; clone_size: NA; j_call: TRBJ1-1; cdr3_nt: TGTGCCAGCAGTTTTGTTTCTTCGGGGACTGAAGCTTTCTTT; cdr3_aa: CASSFVSSGTEAFF
v_call: TRBV6-2/TRBV6-3; d_call: NA; clone_size: few; j_call: TRBJ1-5; cdr3_nt: TGTGCCAGCAGTTTTCGAGGGCTAGATATGCAGCCCCAGCATTTT; cdr3_aa: CASSFRGLDMQPQHF
v_call: TRBV7-8; d_call: NA; clone_size: NA; j_call: TRBJ2-7; cdr3_nt: TGTGCCAGCTCTGGGCCCCTCACGGGGGAGCAGTACTTC; cdr3_aa: CASSGPLTGEQYF
v_call: TRBV27; d_call: NA; clone_size: many; j_call: TRBJ2-7; cdr3_nt: TGTGCCAGCAGGAGGACTTGGAGCGGCTCCTACGAGCAGTACTTC; cdr3_aa: CASRRTWSGSYEQYF
v_call: TRBV7-2; d_call: TRBD2; clone_size: NA; j_call: TRBJ2-3; cdr3_nt: TGTGCCAGCAGCTTAGTTAAGACTAGCGGGGTTCTCTATGGCACAGATACGCAGTATTTT; cdr3_aa: CASSLVKTSGVLYGTDTQYF
v_call: TRBV3-1; d_call: TRBD2; clone_size: NA; j_call: TRBJ2-2; cdr3_nt: TGTGCCAGCAGCCCCGTCTGGGGGGGAGACACCGGGGAGCTGTTTTTT; cdr3_aa: CASSPVWGGDTGELFF
v_call: TRBV28; d_call: TRBD1; clone_size: NA; j_call: TRBJ1-5; cdr3_nt: TGTGCCAGCAGTCACCTTAGGACAGGTACAATCAGCCCCCAGCATTTT; cdr3_aa: CASSHLRTGTISPQHF
v_call: TRBV4-3; d_call: TRBD2; clone_size: NA; j_call: TRBJ2-3; cdr3_nt: TGCGCCAGCAGCCAAGCCGTCAGCGGGGCGGCAGATACGCAGTATTTT; cdr3_aa: CASSQAVSGAADTQYF
v_call: TRBV7-6; d_call: TRBD1; clone_size: many; j_call: TRBJ2-7; cdr3_nt: TGTGCCAGCAGATTCCGGGACAGGTCCTACGAGCAGTACTTC; cdr3_aa: CASRFRDRSYEQYF
v_call: TRBV11-2; d_call: NA; clone_size: few; j_call: TRBJ1-3; cdr3_nt: TGTGCCAGCAGCGCCGGACAGTTTAACACCATATATTTT; cdr3_aa: CASSAGQFNTIYF
v_call: TRBV20-1; d_call: NA; clone_size: few; j_call: TRBJ1-5; cdr3_nt: TGCAGTGCTAGACAGGGAGATAATAGCAATCAGCCCCAGCATTTT; cdr3_aa: CSARQGDNSNQPQHF
v_call: TRBV4-1; d_call: TRBD2; clone_size: many; j_call: TRBJ2-3; cdr3_nt: TGCGCCAGCAGCCCTACCGTAAGAGTGACTAGCGGGGGTTGGACAGATACGCAGTATTTT; cdr3_aa: CASSPTVRVTSGGWTDTQYF
v_call: TRBV15; d_call: TRBD1; clone_size: NA; j_call: TRBJ2-3; cdr3_nt: TGTGCCACCAGCAGCGCAGGGGGAAGCACAGATACGCAGTATTTT; cdr3_aa: CATSSAGGSTDTQYF